This T cell receptor beta chain was recorded in a study of long-term antiretroviral therapy in people with HIV. General study results and limits: CDR3 lengths in HIV samples spanned a narrower range than controls.

It was version v3.0 of the immunoSEQ assay that was run at survey level. The repertoire was sequenced with immunoSEQ multiplex PCR; TCRdb's copy has only in-frame clones and lacks some. The data contain about 27,000 clones, 85% of them singletons. No donor had fewer than one pre-ART PBMC sample or fewer than two post-ART PBMC samples. The V gene lost 2 bases and the J gene lost 0 bases, with 11 bases spanning the gap. Germline V gene sequence: CDR1 GTSNPN, CDR2 SVGIG (reference sequence). This CDR3 region has 15 residues. With regard to this clone: The antigen remains undetermined.

Specimen: unsorted PBMCs, collected 2.3 years after starting antiretroviral therapy. The rearrangement links TRBV30 to TRBJ1-3; D is ambiguous. The clonotype was recovered from a man aged 35 to 55 with HIV. CDR3: CAWSRLAASGNTIYF. Written as DNA, the CDR3 is TGTGCCTGGAGTCGACTTGCCGCCTCTGGAAACACCATATATTTT.